This T cell receptor (beta chain) is from a study of graft-versus-host responses after intestinal transplantation. Across the whole study: Induction with anti-thymocyte globulin, then tacrolimus and steroids for roughly 3 years, was given to all recipients.

CDR1 and CDR2 from the germline V gene are SEHNR and FQNEAQ (reference sequence). The V and J ends lost 5 bases and 0 bases respectively, with 11 bases between them. The CDR3 sequence is 15 residues long. Intraepithelial and lamina propria lymphocytes were released after the graft tissue was processed. The table came from immunoSEQ multiplex PCR; TCRdb's copy has only in-frame clones and leaves some out. The table shows 37,000 or so clones, with roughly 87% occurring only once. The sequenced sample was ileum tissue, obtained approximately 210 days after intestinal transplant. The chain is built from TRBV7-9 and TRBJ1-3; no firm D call. The source is a human patient who received an intestinal transplant, so some T cells may come from the graft donor. CDR3 in DNA: TGTGCCAGCAGCCCCAGTGCAACCTCTGGAAACACCATATATTTT. As protein: CASSPSATSGNTIYF.